Shown below are 11 T cell receptor beta chains from a single sample sequenced in a study of cytomegalovirus exposure and HLA in healthy donors. Sequenced by immunoSEQ multiplex PCR; TCRdb stores in-frame clones only, minus some. The table shows about 120,000 clones, with roughly 90% occurring only once. The source material was PBMCs. Source of these receptors: a woman in her twenties or thirties in good health and CMV-seropositive.

Here the CDR3 reads CASRDRRDSPLHF. DNA for the CDR3: TGTGCCAGTAGGGACAGGAGGGATTCACCCCTCCACTTT. The V call is TRBV19, the J call TRBJ1-6; 7 bases align to TRBD1. Germline V lookup: CDR1 LNHDA, CDR2 SQIVND (reference sequence). The V segment lost 6 bases and the J segment 8 bases; nucleotides outside the gene matches: 4. The CDR3 spans 13 residues.

The genes are TRBV7-8 and TRBJ1-5; 9 bases are shared with TRBD1. This CDR3 region has 17 residues. With 5 bases clipped from V and 5 bases from J, the junction kept 13 bases outside the gene matches. Germline V lookup: CDR1 SGHVS, CDR2 FQNEAQ. CDR3 in DNA: TGTGCCAGCAGCACTAGTCGTAGGTGGGACAGGGATCAGCCCCAGCATTTT. Protein: CASSTSRRWDRDQPQHF.

This clone was observed a few times. This sequence joins TRBV2 and TRBJ1-1, with TRBD1 identical over 9 bases. There are 12 residues in the CDR3. V was pared by 6 bases and J by 9 bases, with 5 bases of the junction left unmatched. Germline CDR1 reads SNHLY; CDR2 reads FYNNEI. The CDR3: CASRVQGAQAFF. CDR3 DNA: TGTGCCAGCAGGGTACAGGGGGCGCAAGCTTTCTTT. Full variable domain (outside the CDR3, taken from reference TRBV2 and TRBJ1-1): EPEVTQTPSHQVTQMGQEVILRCVPISNHLYFYWYRQILGQKVEFLVSFYNNEISEKSEIFDDQFSVERPDGSNFTLKIRSTKLEDSAMYFCASRVQGAQAFFGQGTRLTVV.

This chain connects TRBV5-4 to TRBJ2-2; 7 nucleotides match TRBD2. This CDR3 has 16 residues. The V and J ends lost 4 bases and 7 bases, in that order; junction bases with no gene match: 13. CDR1 is SGHNT and CDR2 is YYREEE in the germline V gene (reference sequence). CDR3 in DNA: TGTGCCAGCAGCCGCGGACTAGGTCGTTCTGGCGGGGAGCTGTTTTTT. It specifies CASSRGLGRSGGELFF.

The chain combines TRBV29-1 with TRBJ1-1; a possible D gene is TRBD1 (6 bases). The germline V gene encodes CDR1 SQVTM and CDR2 ANQGSEA. Trimming took 2 bases from V and 2 from J, leaving 9 bases between them. CDR3 length: 13 residues. The CDR3 loop is CSVEQDSNTEAFF. CDR3 DNA sequence: TGCAGCGTTGAACAGGACAGCAACACTGAAGCTTTCTTT. The whole variable domain, filled in from reference TRBV29-1 and TRBJ1-1, reads SAVISQKPSRDICQRGTSLTIQCQVDSQVTMMFWYRQQPGQSLTLIATANQGSEATYESGFVIDKFPISRPNLTFSTLTVSNMSPEDSSIYLCSVEQDSNTEAFFGQGTRLTVV.

The chain carries TRBV6-5 and TRBJ1-3; D remains unclear. The CDR3 is 13 residues long. With 6 bases removed from V and 0 bases from J, the gap between germline ends came to 6 bases. Germline V gene data show CDR1 as MNHEY and CDR2 as SVGAGI. Here the CDR3 DNA reads TGTGCCAGCAGCCACAGCTCTGGAAACACCATATATTTT. Residues: CASSHSSGNTIYF.

The rearrangement joins TRBV11-2 to TRBJ2-2; tentatively, D is TRBD2 (5 bases). This CDR3 region has 14 residues. Trimming removed 2 bases at V and 4 bases at J, with 8 bases between. Germline V gene data show CDR1 as SGHAT and CDR2 as FQNNGV. CDR3 region: CASSLLRGTGELFF. The DNA of the CDR3 is TGTGCCAGCAGCTTACTTCGGGGCACCGGGGAGCTGTTTTTT.

This clone was seen only a few times. This chain uses TRBV27 with TRBJ2-7, with 8 bases identical to TRBD2. CDR3 length equals 13 residues. Germline V gene data show CDR1 as MNHEY and CDR2 as SMNVEV (reference sequence). The J segment lost 1 base and the V segment lost 5 bases, leaving 1 base of the junction unmatched. The CDR3 nucleotides read TGTGCCAGCAGTCGGGGGGGTTCCTACGAGCAGTACTTC. Encoded protein: CASSRGGSYEQYF.

The V and J genes are TRBV9 and TRBJ2-3, with 8 bases matching TRBD2. Per germline, CDR1 SGDLS and CDR2 YYNGEE. There are 16 residues in the CDR3. J gave up 5 bases and V 0 bases, and 8 bases lay outside the gene matches. CDR3 nucleotides: TGTGCCAGCAGCGTAGAAAGCGGGAGTGTCATAGATACGCAGTATTTT. Translating gives CASSVESGSVIDTQYF.

This clone has a single count. V usage is TRBV14 and J usage is TRBJ2-7; 7 bases match TRBD2. Germline V CDR1 and CDR2: SGHDN, FVKESK. The CDR3 totals 14 residues. The junction had 7 bases not matched to a gene; V was cut back by 4 bases and J by 4 bases. The CDR3 loop is CASSPTGGSYEQYF. The DNA of the CDR3 is TGTGCCAGCAGCCCGACGGGGGGTTCGTACGAGCAGTACTTC.

This clone appeared a few times. The chain employs TRBV7-3 and TRBJ2-7; 9 bases are a match to TRBD2. Germline CDR1 reads SGHTA; CDR2 reads FQGTGA. The CDR3 sequence is 15 residues long. V shed 2 bases and J 0 bases; nucleotides not matched to a gene: 2. The CDR3 is CASSLAGGPSYEQYF. Here the CDR3 DNA reads TGTGCCAGCAGCTTAGCGGGAGGGCCCTCCTACGAGCAGTACTTC.